Below, one TCR beta chain is given with its context. What it binds is unknown. Via MiXCR, TCRdb re-called the 5' RACE reads, giving one row per CDR3 protein. The sample comprises roughly 600,000 distinct CDR3 sequences, about 20% of which are singletons, and around 12% rests with the top ten. The sample comes from a study of T-cell memory formation after mild COVID-19. General study points: Memory cells collected pre-infection included some clones that later responded, suggesting cross-reactive memory joined.

The specimen sequenced was PBMCs or a T cell subset sorted from them (not recorded which). The sequence came from an adult woman who had mild COVID-19 (a few samples of this study predate the infection). Cell type and time point are not known.

The CDR3 DNA follows: TGTGCCAGTAGTATCCTAGCGGTGAGCACAGATACGCAGTATTTT. The encoded protein is CASSILAVSTDTQYF. This chain joins TRBV19 and TRBJ2-3; 7 nucleotides align to TRBD2. This CDR3 has 15 amino acids. Germline lookup yields CDR1 LNHDA and CDR2 SQIVND (reference sequence). The ends lost 3 bases at V and 0 bases at J; junction bases unmatched: 3.